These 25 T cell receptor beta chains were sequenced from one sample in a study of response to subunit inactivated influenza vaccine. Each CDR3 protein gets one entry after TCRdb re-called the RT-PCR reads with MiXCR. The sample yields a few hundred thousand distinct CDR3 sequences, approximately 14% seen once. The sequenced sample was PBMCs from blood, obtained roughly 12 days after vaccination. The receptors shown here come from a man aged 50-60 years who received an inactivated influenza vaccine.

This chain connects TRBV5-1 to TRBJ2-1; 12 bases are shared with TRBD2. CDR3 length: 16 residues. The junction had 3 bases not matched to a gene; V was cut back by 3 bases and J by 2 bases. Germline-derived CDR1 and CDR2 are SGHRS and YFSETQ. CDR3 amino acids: CASSYGTSGPYNEQFF. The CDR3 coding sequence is TGCGCCAGCAGCTACGGGACTAGCGGGCCCTACAATGAGCAGTTCTTC. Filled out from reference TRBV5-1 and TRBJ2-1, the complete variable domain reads KAGVTQTPRYLIKTRGQQVTLSCSPISGHRSVSWYQQTPGQGLQFLFEYFSETQRNKGNFPGRFSGRQFSNSRSEMNVSTLELGDSALYLCASSYGTSGPYNEQFFGPGTRLTVL.

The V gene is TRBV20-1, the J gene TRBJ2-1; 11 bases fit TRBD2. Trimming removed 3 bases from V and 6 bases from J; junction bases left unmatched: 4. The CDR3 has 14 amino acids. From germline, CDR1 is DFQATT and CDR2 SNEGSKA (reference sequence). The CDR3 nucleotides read TGCAGTGCTAGGACTAGCGGGATAGGCAATGAGCAGTTCTTC. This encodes CSARTSGIGNEQFF.

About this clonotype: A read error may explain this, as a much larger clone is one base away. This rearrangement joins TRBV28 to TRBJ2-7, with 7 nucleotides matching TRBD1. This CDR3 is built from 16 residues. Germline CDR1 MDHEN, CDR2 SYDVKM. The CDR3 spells CPSSLSPRQGGYEQYF. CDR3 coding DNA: TGTCCCAGCAGTTTAAGCCCGAGACAGGGTGGCTACGAGCAGTACTTC.

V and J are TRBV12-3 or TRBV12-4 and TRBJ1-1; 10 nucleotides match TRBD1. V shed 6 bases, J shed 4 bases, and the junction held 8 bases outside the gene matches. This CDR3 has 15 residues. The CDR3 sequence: CASSLTGGGGTEAFF. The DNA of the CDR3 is TGTGCCAGCAGCCTGACAGGGGGCGGGGGCACTGAAGCTTTCTTT.

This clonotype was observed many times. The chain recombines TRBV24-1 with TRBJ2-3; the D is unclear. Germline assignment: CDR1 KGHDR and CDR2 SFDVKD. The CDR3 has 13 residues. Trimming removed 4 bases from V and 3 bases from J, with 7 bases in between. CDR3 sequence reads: CATSDFRTDTQYF. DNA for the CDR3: TGTGCCACCAGTGACTTCAGAACAGATACGCAGTATTTT.

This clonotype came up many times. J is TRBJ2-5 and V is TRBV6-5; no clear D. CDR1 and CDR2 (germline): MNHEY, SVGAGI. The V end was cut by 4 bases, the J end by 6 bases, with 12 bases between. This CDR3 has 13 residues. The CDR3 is CASSSSGVQTQYF. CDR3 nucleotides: TGTGCCAGCAGTTCCAGTGGGGTACAGACCCAGTACTTC.

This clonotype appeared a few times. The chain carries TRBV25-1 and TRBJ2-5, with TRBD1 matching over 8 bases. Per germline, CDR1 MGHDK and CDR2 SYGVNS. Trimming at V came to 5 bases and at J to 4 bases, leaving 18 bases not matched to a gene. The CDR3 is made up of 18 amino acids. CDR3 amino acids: CASSSNPGGQEAVETQYF. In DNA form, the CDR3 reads TGTGCCAGCAGTTCCAATCCCGGGGGACAGGAGGCGGTAGAGACCCAGTACTTC.

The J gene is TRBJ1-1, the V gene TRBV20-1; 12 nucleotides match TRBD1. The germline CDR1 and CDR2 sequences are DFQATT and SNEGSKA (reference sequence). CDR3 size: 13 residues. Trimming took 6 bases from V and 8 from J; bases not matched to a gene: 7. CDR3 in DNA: TGCAGTGCCCCGGGACAGGGGGCGGGGGAAGCTTTCTTT. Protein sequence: CSAPGQGAGEAFF.

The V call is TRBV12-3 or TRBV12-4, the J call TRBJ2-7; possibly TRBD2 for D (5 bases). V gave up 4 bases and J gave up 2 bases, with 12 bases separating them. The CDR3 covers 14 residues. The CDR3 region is CASSYPSLTYEQYF. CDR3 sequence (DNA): TGTGCCAGCAGTTACCCTAGCTTAACCTACGAGCAGTACTTC.

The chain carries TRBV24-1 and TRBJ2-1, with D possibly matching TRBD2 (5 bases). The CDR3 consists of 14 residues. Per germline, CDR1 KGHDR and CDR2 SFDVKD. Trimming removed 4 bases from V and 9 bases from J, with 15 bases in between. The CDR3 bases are TGTGCCACCAGTGACCCCCGAGCTAGCCCTGAGCAGTTCTTC. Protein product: CATSDPRASPEQFF.

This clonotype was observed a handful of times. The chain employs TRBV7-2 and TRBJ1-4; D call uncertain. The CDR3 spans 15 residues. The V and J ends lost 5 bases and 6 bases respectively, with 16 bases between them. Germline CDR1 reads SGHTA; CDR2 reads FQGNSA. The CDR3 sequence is CASSPAQVTHEKLFF. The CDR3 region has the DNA TGTGCCAGCAGCCCAGCACAAGTTACCCATGAAAAACTGTTTTTT.

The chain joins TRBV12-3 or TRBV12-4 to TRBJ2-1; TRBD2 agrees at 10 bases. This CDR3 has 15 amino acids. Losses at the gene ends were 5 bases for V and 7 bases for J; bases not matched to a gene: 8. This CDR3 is CASSHPGLAKNEQFF. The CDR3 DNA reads TGTGCCAGCAGTCATCCGGGACTAGCGAAAAATGAGCAGTTCTTC.

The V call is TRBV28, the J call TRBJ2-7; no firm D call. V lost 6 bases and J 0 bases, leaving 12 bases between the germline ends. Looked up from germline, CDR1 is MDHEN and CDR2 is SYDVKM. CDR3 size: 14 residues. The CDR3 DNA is TGTGCCAGCAGAACAGCGACTGACTCCTACGAGCAGTACTTC. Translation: CASRTATDSYEQYF. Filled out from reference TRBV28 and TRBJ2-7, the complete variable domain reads DVKVTQSSRYLVKRTGEKVFLECVQDMDHENMFWYRQDPGLGLRLIYFSYDVKMKEKGDIPEGYSVSREKKERFSLILESASTNQTSMYLCASRTATDSYEQYFGPGTRLTVT.

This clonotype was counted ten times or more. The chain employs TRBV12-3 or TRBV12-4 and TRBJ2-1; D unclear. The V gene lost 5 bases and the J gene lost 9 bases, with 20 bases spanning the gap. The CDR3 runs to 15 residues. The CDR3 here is CASSTPGPRSGEQFF. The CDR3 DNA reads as TGTGCCAGCAGTACCCCCGGGCCAAGATCGGGTGAGCAGTTCTTC.

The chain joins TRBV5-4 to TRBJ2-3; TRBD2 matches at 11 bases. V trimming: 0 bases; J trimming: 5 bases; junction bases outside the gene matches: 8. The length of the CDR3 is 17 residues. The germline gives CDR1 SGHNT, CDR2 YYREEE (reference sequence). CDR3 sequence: CASSLAGTSGGVDTQYF. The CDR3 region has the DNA TGTGCCAGCAGCTTGGCAGGGACTAGCGGAGGGGTAGATACGCAGTATTTT.

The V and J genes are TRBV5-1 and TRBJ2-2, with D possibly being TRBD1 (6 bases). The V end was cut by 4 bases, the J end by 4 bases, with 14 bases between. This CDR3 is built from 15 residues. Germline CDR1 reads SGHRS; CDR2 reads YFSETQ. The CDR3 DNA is TGCGCCAGCAGCGTTGGACAGTCGGGCACCGGGGAGCTGTTTTTT. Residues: CASSVGQSGTGELFF.

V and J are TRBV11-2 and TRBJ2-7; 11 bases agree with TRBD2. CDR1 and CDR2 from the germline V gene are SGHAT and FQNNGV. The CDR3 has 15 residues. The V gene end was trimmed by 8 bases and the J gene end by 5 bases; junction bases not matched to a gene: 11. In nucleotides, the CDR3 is TGTGCCAGCGCTCTGGGGACTAGCGGAACCAACGAGCAGTACTTC. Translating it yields CASALGTSGTNEQYF.

As DNA, the CDR3 is TGTGCCAGCAGTTTAGGGAGGGCCCTGAACACTGAAGCTTTCTTT. This translates into CASSLGRALNTEAFF. The chain employs TRBV12-3 or TRBV12-4 and TRBJ1-1; no clear D. The CDR3 spans 15 residues. Trimming shortened V by 1 base and J by 0 bases, and 9 bases separated the two germline ends.

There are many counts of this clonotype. In nucleotides, the CDR3 is TGCAGTGGCAAGGAGCACGGGGGCTACAATGAGCAGTTCTTC. Amino acids: CSGKEHGGYNEQFF. The rearrangement uses TRBV20-1 and TRBJ2-1; a possible D gene is TRBD2 (6 bases). The CDR3 has 14 amino acids. Per the germline V gene, CDR1 is DFQATT and CDR2 is SNEGSKA (reference sequence). The germline V and J ends were trimmed by 7 bases and 3 bases, with 16 bases remaining between them.

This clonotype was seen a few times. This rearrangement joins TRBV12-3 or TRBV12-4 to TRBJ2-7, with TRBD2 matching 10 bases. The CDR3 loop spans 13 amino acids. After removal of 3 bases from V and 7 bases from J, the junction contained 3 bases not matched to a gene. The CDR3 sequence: CASSFGTSVEQYF. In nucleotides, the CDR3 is TGTGCCAGCAGTTTCGGGACTAGCGTGGAGCAGTACTTC.

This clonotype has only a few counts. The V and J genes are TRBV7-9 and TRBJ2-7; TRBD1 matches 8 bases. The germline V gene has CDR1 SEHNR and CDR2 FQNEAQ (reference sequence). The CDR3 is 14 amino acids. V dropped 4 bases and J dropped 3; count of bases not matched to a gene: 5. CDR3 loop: CASSSRGLRYEQYF. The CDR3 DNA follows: TGTGCCAGCAGCTCCAGGGGGCTGCGCTACGAGCAGTACTTC.

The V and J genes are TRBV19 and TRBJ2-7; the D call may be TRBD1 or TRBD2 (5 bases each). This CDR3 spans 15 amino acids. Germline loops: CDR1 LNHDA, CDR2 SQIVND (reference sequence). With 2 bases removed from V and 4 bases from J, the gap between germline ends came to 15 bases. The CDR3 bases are TGTGCCAGTAGTATACGGTCAGGGAGATCGTACGAGCAGTACTTC. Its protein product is CASSIRSGRSYEQYF.

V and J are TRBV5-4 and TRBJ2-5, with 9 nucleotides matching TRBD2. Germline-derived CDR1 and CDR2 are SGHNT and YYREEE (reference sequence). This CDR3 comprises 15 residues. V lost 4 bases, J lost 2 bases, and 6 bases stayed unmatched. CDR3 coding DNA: TGTGCCAGCAGCGTCCCGCTAGCGGGGCAAGAGACCCAGTACTTC. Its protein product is CASSVPLAGQETQYF.

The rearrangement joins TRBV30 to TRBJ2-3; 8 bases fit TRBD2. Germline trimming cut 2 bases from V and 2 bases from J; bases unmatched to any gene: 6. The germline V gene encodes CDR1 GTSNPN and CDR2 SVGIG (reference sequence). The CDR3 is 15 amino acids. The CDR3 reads CAWSREGTHTDTQYF. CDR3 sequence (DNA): TGTGCCTGGAGTCGGGAGGGGACCCACACAGATACGCAGTATTTT.

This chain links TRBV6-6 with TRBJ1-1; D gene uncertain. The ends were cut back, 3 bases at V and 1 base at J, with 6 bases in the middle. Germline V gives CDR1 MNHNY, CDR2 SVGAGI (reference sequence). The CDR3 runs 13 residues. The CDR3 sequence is CASSYGWNTEAFF. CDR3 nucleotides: TGTGCCAGCAGTTATGGATGGAACACTGAAGCTTTCTTT.